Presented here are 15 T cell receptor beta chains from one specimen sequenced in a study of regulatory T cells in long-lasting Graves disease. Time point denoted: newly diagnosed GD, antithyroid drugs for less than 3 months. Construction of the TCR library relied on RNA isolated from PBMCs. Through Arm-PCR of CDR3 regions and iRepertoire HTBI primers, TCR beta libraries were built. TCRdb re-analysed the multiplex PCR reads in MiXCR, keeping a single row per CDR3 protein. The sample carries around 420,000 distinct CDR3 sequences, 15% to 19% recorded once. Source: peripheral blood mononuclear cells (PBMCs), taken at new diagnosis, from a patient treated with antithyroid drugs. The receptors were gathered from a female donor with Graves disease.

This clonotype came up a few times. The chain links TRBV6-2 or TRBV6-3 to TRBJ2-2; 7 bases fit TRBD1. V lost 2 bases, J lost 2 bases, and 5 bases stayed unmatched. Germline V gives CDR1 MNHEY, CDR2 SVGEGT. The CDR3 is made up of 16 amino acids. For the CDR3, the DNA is TGTGCCAGCAGTTACCTAGGGACAGTAAACACCGGGGAGCTGTTTTTT. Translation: CASSYLGTVNTGELFF.

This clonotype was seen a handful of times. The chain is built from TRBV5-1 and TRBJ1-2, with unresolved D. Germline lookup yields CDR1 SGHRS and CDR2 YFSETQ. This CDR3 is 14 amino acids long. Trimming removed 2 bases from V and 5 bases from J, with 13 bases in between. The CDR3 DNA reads TGCGCCAGCAGCTTTGACGTGGAGGTATATGGCTACACCTTC. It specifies CASSFDVEVYGYTF.

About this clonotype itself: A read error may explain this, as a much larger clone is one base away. The CDR3 protein is CAWAPTSGGRIF. The DNA for the CDR3 is TGTGCCTGGGCCCCCACTAGCGGGGGTCGTATCTTC. The chain links TRBV30 to TRBJ2-1, with 11 nucleotides matching TRBD2. CDR3 size: 12 residues. Germline V gene sequence: CDR1 GTSNPN, CDR2 SVGIG (reference sequence).

CDR3 residues: CASSRTGEQYF. Written as DNA, the CDR3 is TGTGCCAGCAGCCGGACAGGCGAGCAGTACTTC. The V call is TRBV7-9, the J call TRBJ2-7, with 7 bases lining up with TRBD1. The V segment lost 5 bases and the J segment 6 bases; nucleotides outside the gene matches: 1. In germline, CDR1 is SEHNR, CDR2 FQNEAQ (reference sequence). The CDR3 is 11 residues long.

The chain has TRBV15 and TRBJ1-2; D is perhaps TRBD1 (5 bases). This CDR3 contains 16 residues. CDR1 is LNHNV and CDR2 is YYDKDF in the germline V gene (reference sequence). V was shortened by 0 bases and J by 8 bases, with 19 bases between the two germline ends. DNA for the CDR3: TGTGCCACCAGCAGAGATCTGGCGGCGGCTGGGGACGGCTACACCTTC. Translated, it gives CATSRDLAAAGDGYTF.

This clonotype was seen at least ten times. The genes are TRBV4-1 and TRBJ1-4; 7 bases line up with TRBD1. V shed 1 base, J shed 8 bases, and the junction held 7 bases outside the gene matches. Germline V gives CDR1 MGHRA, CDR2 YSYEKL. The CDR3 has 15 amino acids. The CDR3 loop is CASSQVRGGGEKLFF. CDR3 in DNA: TGCGCCAGCAGCCAAGTCAGGGGGGGTGGCGAAAAACTGTTTTTT.

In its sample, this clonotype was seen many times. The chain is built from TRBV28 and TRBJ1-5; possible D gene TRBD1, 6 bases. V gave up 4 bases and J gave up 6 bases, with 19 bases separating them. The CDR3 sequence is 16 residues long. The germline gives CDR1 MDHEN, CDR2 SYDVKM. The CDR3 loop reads CASSSTTGRSFQPQHF. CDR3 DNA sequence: TGTGCCAGCAGTTCAACCACAGGGAGGAGTTTTCAGCCCCAGCATTTT.

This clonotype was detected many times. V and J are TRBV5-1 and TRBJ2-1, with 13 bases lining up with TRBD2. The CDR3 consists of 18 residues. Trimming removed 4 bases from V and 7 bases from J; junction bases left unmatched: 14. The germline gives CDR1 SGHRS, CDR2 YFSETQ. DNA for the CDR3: TGCGCCAGCAGCCAAACTAGCGGGAGGGCCGTGGTTTATAATGAGCAGTTCTTC. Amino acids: CASSQTSGRAVVYNEQFF.

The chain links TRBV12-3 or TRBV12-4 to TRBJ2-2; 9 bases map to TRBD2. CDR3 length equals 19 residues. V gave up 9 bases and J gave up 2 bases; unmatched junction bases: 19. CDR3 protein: CASGRAGLAYFANTGELFF. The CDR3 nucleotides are TGTGCCAGTGGGAGGGCGGGACTAGCATACTTTGCTAACACCGGGGAGCTGTTTTTT.

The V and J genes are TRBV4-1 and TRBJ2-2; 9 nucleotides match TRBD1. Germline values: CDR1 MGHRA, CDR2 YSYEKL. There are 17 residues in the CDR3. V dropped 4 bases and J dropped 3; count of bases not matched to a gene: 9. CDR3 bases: TGCGCCAGCAGCCCCGGAAGGCGGACAGGGGACACCGGGGAGCTGTTTTTT. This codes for CASSPGRRTGDTGELFF.

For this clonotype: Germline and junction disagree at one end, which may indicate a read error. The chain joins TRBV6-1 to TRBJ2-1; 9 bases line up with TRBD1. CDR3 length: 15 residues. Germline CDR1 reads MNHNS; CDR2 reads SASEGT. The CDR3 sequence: CAGSPAGTGHDEQFF. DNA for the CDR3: TGTGCCGGCAGCCCTGCCGGGACAGGGCACGATGAGCAGTTCTTC.

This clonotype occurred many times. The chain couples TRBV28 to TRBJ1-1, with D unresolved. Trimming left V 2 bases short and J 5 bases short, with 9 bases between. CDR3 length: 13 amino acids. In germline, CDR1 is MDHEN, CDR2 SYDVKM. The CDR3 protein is CASSLRQMTEAFF. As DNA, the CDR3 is TGTGCCAGCAGTTTACGGCAGATGACTGAAGCTTTCTTT. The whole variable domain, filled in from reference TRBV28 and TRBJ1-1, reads DVKVTQSSRYLVKRTGEKVFLECVQDMDHENMFWYRQDPGLGLRLIYFSYDVKMKEKGDIPEGYSVSREKKERFSLILESASTNQTSMYLCASSLRQMTEAFFGQGTRLTVV.

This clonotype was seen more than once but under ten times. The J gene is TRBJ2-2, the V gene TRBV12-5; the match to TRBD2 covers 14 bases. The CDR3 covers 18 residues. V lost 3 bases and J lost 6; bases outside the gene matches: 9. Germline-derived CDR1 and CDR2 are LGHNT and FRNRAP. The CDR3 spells CASGFPGLAGEAAGELFF. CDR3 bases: TGTGCTAGTGGTTTTCCGGGACTAGCGGGAGAAGCTGCCGGGGAGCTGTTTTTT.

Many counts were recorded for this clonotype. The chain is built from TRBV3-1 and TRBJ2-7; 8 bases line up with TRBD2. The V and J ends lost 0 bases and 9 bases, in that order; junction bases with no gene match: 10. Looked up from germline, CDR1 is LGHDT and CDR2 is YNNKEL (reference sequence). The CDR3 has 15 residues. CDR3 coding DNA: TGTGCCAGCAGCCAAGACAGCGGGAGTAGGGCGGGGCAGTACTTC. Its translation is CASSQDSGSRAGQYF.

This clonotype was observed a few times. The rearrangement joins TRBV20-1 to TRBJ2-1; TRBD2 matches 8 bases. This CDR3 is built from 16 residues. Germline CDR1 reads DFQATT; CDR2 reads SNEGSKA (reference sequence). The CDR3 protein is CTAGPPGGGSYNEQFF. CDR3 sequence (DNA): TGCACTGCAGGGCCCCCGGGGGGGGGCTCCTACAATGAGCAGTTCTTC.